This note documents a single TCR beta chain sequence. This sample was included in a study of blood T cell repertoires in COVID-19. Study overall: From T cells, B-cell-depleted T cells, or PBMCs came the material, which was cDNA or gDNA.

This CDR3 has 12 residues. V was shortened by 8 bases and J by 6 bases, with 14 bases between the two germline ends. Germline CDR1 is SGHDN and CDR2 is FVKESK. Within 2 weeks before study entry, exposed participants met a COVID-19 case. Original methodology: Nucleated cell number was recorded as an estimate derived from reference gene primer amplification. Clones were sequenced by immunoSEQ multiplex PCR, and TCRdb holds only the in-frame ones, with some missing. The V and J calls and clone size were taken over from that table, and D and trimming were inferred from the DNA. The profile shows approximately 270,000 clones, less than 95% of them singletons.

This chain joins TRBV14 and TRBJ2-7; D is undetermined. The sample consisted of PBMCs or T cells enriched from blood (not recorded which). The sequence was obtained from a man in his forties or fifties who had been exposed to COVID-19. The CDR3 is CASQGSGPEQYF. The CDR3, as DNA: TGTGCCAGCCAAGGATCAGGCCCCGAGCAGTACTTC. The entire variable domain, with the rest obtained from reference TRBV14 and TRBJ2-7, is as follows: EAGVTQFPSHSVIEKGQTVTLRCDPISGHDNLYWYRRVMGKEIKFLLHFVKESKQDESGMPNNRFLAERTGGTYSTLKVQPAELEDSGVYFCASQGSGPEQYFGPGTRLTVT.